This TCR beta chain was captured in a study of cytomegalovirus exposure and HLA in healthy donors. Overall study findings and caveats: HLA alleles were associated with 16,951 TCR beta sequences in a later analysis at 0.05 false discovery rate.

This clone was seen a handful of times. Antigen: not known. The CDR3 totals 12 residues. Germline lookup yields CDR1 SQVTM and CDR2 ANQGSEA. The V end was cut by 5 bases, the J end by 4 bases, with 9 bases between. The PCR employed 60 Vbeta primers together with 13 Jbeta primers. Using immunoSEQ multiplex PCR, the repertoire was profiled, and TCRdb retains in-frame clones only, with some absent. The sample holds 140,000 to 150,000 clones, about 72% seen once. The sequenced sample was PBMCs. The rearrangement joins TRBV29-1 to TRBJ2-1, with D possibly TRBD2 on 6 matching bases. The clonotype originates from a man aged 60-69 years in good health and CMV-seronegative. The CDR3 sequence: CSVTGTYNEQFF. Written as DNA, the CDR3 is TGCAGCGTTACCGGGACTTACAATGAGCAGTTCTTC.